The subject of this entry is one T cell receptor beta chain. The antigen is undetermined. At one of its ends the junction is not consistent with the germline gene, which may arise from a read error. This record belongs to a study of T cell responses to AZD1222 COVID-19 vaccine. Study at large: Doses given second, at about 4 or about 12 weeks, were pooled.

Germline assignment: CDR1 SGHDT and CDR2 YYEEEE. The CDR3 is made up of 16 amino acids. Study-level points and caveats: Vaccine-associated CD4 TCRs ranged over spike, dominating at 160-218 and 743-854. Donors, mostly white British, included more females; clonal diversity was possibly underestimated. In all cases, repertoires were sampled only after the peak T cell response.

The assay was immunoSEQ multiplex PCR, and TCRdb's table has in-frame clones only and misses some. Of some 130,000 clones in the sample, approximately 88% were seen once. The chain combines TRBV5-6 with TRBJ1-1, with D perhaps matching TRBD1 (6 bases). The TCR was taken from an adult in good health. The starting material was peripheral blood, obtained on day 0 of AZD1222 vaccination. The CDR3 DNA sequence: TGTGCCAGCAGATTGGGGGCGGGAGTCAAGAACACTGAAGCTTTCTTT. This gives the protein CASRLGAGVKNTEAFF.